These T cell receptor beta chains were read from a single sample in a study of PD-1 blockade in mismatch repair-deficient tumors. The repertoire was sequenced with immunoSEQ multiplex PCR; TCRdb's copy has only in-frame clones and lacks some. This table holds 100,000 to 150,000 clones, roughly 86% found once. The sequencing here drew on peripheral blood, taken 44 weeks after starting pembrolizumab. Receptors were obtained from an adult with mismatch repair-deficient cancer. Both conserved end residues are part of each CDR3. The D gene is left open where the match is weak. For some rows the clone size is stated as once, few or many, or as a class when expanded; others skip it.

CDR3 protein: CASSATGTHQPQHF
CDR3 DNA: TGTGCCAGCAGCGCCACAGGGACCCATCAGCCCCAGCATTTT
clone size: NA
J gene: TRBJ1-5
V gene: TRBV9
D gene: NA

CDR3 protein: CASSLRASGRVEQFF
CDR3 DNA: TGTGCCAGCAGCTTAAGGGCTAGCGGGAGGGTTGAGCAGTTCTTC
clone size: NA
J gene: TRBJ2-1
V gene: TRBV11-1
D gene: TRBD2

CDR3 protein: CASSQGGEPQHF
CDR3 DNA: TGTGCCAGCAGCCAGGGTGGGGAGCCCCAGCATTTT
clone size: few
J gene: TRBJ1-5
V gene: TRBV7-9
D gene: NA

CDR3 protein: CASSLRGRGEKLFF
CDR3 DNA: TGTGCCAGCTCCTTAAGGGGGCGCGGTGAAAAACTGTTTTTT
clone size: NA
J gene: TRBJ1-4
V gene: TRBV28
D gene: TRBD1

CDR3 protein: CSAQDYEQYF
CDR3 DNA: TGCAGCGCCCAGGACTACGAGCAGTACTTC
clone size: NA
J gene: TRBJ2-7
V gene: TRBV29-1
D gene: NA

CDR3 protein: CASSVNRGGETQYF
CDR3 DNA: TGTGCCAGCAGCGTAAACAGGGGCGGGGAGACCCAGTACTTC
clone size: NA
J gene: TRBJ2-5
V gene: TRBV9
D gene: TRBD1

CDR3 protein: CASRGNTIYF
CDR3 DNA: TGTGCCAGCAGGGGAAACACCATATATTTT
clone size: few
J gene: TRBJ1-3
V gene: TRBV28
D gene: NA

CDR3 protein: CASSFGRAEQYF
CDR3 DNA: TGTGCCAGCAGTTTCGGCAGGGCGGAGCAGTACTTC
clone size: few
J gene: TRBJ2-7
V gene: TRBV28
D gene: NA

CDR3 protein: CASSLVRADEQYF
CDR3 DNA: TGTGCCAGCAGCTTGGTTCGGGCGGACGAGCAGTACTTC
clone size: NA
J gene: TRBJ2-7
V gene: TRBV5-5
D gene: NA

CDR3 protein: CASSPRSVGTTDTQYF
CDR3 DNA: TGTGCCAGCAGTCCTCGGAGCGTTGGAACCACAGATACGCAGTATTTT
clone size: few
J gene: TRBJ2-3
V gene: TRBV27
D gene: NA

CDR3 protein: CASSLAAGEYNEQFF
CDR3 DNA: TGCGCCAGCAGCTTGGCGGCGGGAGAATACAATGAGCAGTTCTTC
clone size: NA
J gene: TRBJ2-1
V gene: TRBV5-1
D gene: TRBD2

CDR3 protein: CASSRDQGAGETQYF
CDR3 DNA: TGCGCCAGCAGCCGAGATCAGGGGGCCGGAGAGACCCAGTACTTC
clone size: NA
J gene: TRBJ2-5
V gene: TRBV5-1
D gene: TRBD1

CDR3 protein: CASTGVWAEAFF
CDR3 DNA: TGTGCCAGCACTGGGGTTTGGGCTGAAGCTTTCTTT
clone size: NA
J gene: TRBJ1-1
V gene: TRBV2
D gene: NA

CDR3 protein: CAWIKVGRPSNEQFF
CDR3 DNA: TGTGCCTGGATCAAAGTAGGGAGACCATCCAATGAGCAGTTCTTC
clone size: NA
J gene: TRBJ2-1
V gene: TRBV30
D gene: NA

CDR3 protein: CASREQGWTEAFF
CDR3 DNA: TGTGCCAGCAGGGAACAGGGATGGACTGAAGCTTTCTTT
clone size: NA
J gene: TRBJ1-1
V gene: TRBV11-3
D gene: NA

CDR3 protein: CASSTLRLGEQFF
CDR3 DNA: TGTGCCAGCAGCACCCTTCGACTCGGTGAGCAGTTCTTC
clone size: NA
J gene: TRBJ2-1
V gene: TRBV7-9
D gene: NA

CDR3 protein: CASSSPVVGGGPTDTQYF
CDR3 DNA: TGTGCCAGCAGTTCCCCCGTTGTGGGGGGAGGGCCCACAGATACGCAGTATTTT
clone size: NA
J gene: TRBJ2-3
V gene: TRBV28
D gene: TRBD2

CDR3 protein: CASSDREPSYEQYF
CDR3 DNA: TGTGCCAGCTCGGACAGGGAACCATCCTACGAGCAGTACTTC
clone size: NA
J gene: TRBJ2-7
V gene: TRBV18
D gene: TRBD1

CDR3 protein: CASSSGTSGRAVNIQYF
CDR3 DNA: TGTGCCAGCAGCTCCGGGACTAGCGGGAGGGCGGTGAACATTCAGTACTTC
clone size: NA
J gene: TRBJ2-4
V gene: TRBV28
D gene: TRBD2

CDR3 protein: CASRVGRGFSYEQYF
CDR3 DNA: TGTGCCAGCAGAGTTGGGCGGGGATTCTCCTACGAGCAGTACTTC
clone size: NA
J gene: TRBJ2-7
V gene: TRBV11-3
D gene: NA

CDR3 protein: CASSFPQGLSGANVLTF
CDR3 DNA: TGTGCCAGCAGCTTCCCCCAGGGGCTCTCTGGGGCCAACGTCCTGACTTTC
clone size: NA
J gene: TRBJ2-6
V gene: TRBV7-9
D gene: NA

CDR3 protein: CASSYSKDRGYNEQFF
CDR3 DNA: TGTGCCAGCAGTTACTCGAAAGACAGGGGCTACAATGAGCAGTTCTTC
clone size: NA
J gene: TRBJ2-1
V gene: TRBV6-5
D gene: TRBD1

CDR3 protein: CASSSYGGGTYEQYF
CDR3 DNA: TGTGCCAGCAGCTCGTATGGGGGGGGTACCTACGAGCAGTACTTC
clone size: NA
J gene: TRBJ2-7
V gene: TRBV11-2
D gene: TRBD2

CDR3 protein: CASWSTSGVLEQFF
CDR3 DNA: TGCGCCAGCTGGAGTACTAGCGGGGTACTTGAGCAGTTCTTC
clone size: NA
J gene: TRBJ2-1
V gene: TRBV5-1
D gene: TRBD2

CDR3 protein: CASRADGPRYTF
CDR3 DNA: TGTGCCAGCAGAGCCGACGGTCCCCGCTACACCTTC
clone size: NA
J gene: TRBJ1-2
V gene: TRBV6-4
D gene: NA

CDR3 protein: CASSSPLLQGPSSYNEQFF
CDR3 DNA: TGTGCCAGCAGCTCCCCACTCCTACAGGGCCCAAGCTCCTACAATGAGCAGTTCTTC
clone size: NA
J gene: TRBJ2-1
V gene: TRBV7-2
D gene: NA

CDR3 protein: CASSQVGSSLDEQYF
CDR3 DNA: TGCGCCAGCAGCCAAGTGGGGTCCTCTCTGGACGAGCAGTACTTC
clone size: NA
J gene: TRBJ2-7
V gene: TRBV4-1
D gene: NA

CDR3 protein: CASSPADSYSYEQYF
CDR3 DNA: TGTGCCAGCAGTCCCGCGGACTCTTACTCCTACGAGCAGTACTTC
clone size: NA
J gene: TRBJ2-7
V gene: TRBV28
D gene: NA

CDR3 protein: CASSETGLNWGTDTQYF
CDR3 DNA: TGTGCCAGCAGTGAGACCGGCTTGAATTGGGGCACAGATACGCAGTATTTT
clone size: NA
J gene: TRBJ2-3
V gene: TRBV25-1
D gene: NA

CDR3 protein: CASSLMSTDTQYF
CDR3 DNA: TGTGCCAGCAGTTTAATGAGCACAGATACGCAGTATTTT
clone size: NA
J gene: TRBJ2-3
V gene: TRBV27
D gene: NA

CDR3 protein: CASSTGTGVFEKLFF
CDR3 DNA: TGCGCCAGCAGCACCGGGACAGGGGTTTTCGAAAAACTGTTTTTT
clone size: once
J gene: TRBJ1-4
V gene: TRBV5-1
D gene: TRBD1

CDR3 protein: CASSLALDSPDEQYF
CDR3 DNA: TGTGCCAGCAGCTTAGCCTTGGACTCTCCGGACGAGCAGTACTTC
clone size: NA
J gene: TRBJ2-7
V gene: TRBV11-2
D gene: NA

CDR3 protein: CASSPAGRMNTEAFF
CDR3 DNA: TGTGCCAGCTCTCCTGCCGGACGGATGAACACTGAAGCTTTCTTT
clone size: NA
J gene: TRBJ1-1
V gene: TRBV18
D gene: NA

CDR3 protein: CASSSTGTSGTPSYEQYF
CDR3 DNA: TGCGCCAGCAGCTCCACCGGGACTAGCGGGACCCCCAGCTACGAGCAGTACTTC
clone size: NA
J gene: TRBJ2-7
V gene: TRBV5-1
D gene: TRBD2

CDR3 protein: CASSQNPSGAKGQFF
CDR3 DNA: TGTGCCAGCAGCCAAAACCCTAGCGGGGCCAAGGGGCAGTTCTTC
clone size: NA
J gene: TRBJ2-1
V gene: TRBV7-8
D gene: TRBD2

CDR3 protein: CASSHFIRDRGGQTQYF
CDR3 DNA: TGTGCCAGCAGCCATTTTATAAGAGACAGGGGGGGACAGACCCAGTACTTC
clone size: NA
J gene: TRBJ2-5
V gene: TRBV7-9
D gene: TRBD1

CDR3 protein: CASSAGDSDQPQHF
CDR3 DNA: TGTGCCAGCAGCGCCGGGGACAGCGATCAGCCCCAGCATTTT
clone size: NA
J gene: TRBJ1-5
V gene: TRBV7-9
D gene: TRBD1

CDR3 protein: CASRSDRDYGYTF
CDR3 DNA: TGTGCCAGCAGGAGCGACAGGGACTATGGCTACACCTTC
clone size: NA
J gene: TRBJ1-2
V gene: TRBV11-3
D gene: TRBD1

CDR3 protein: CASSLEGKVSYEQYF
CDR3 DNA: TGTGCCAGCAGCTTAGAGGGAAAGGTTTCCTACGAGCAGTACTTC
clone size: NA
J gene: TRBJ2-7
V gene: TRBV7-8
D gene: NA

CDR3 protein: CASRVGDTQYF
CDR3 DNA: TGTGCCAGCAGGGTGGGAGATACACAGTATTTT
clone size: NA
J gene: TRBJ2-3
V gene: TRBV11-3
D gene: NA

CDR3 protein: CASSELIAGQETQYF
CDR3 DNA: TGCGCCAGCAGTGAGTTAATCGCGGGGCAAGAGACCCAGTACTTC
clone size: NA
J gene: TRBJ2-5
V gene: TRBV10-1
D gene: NA

CDR3 protein: CASSFSQPTSYGYTF
CDR3 DNA: TGTGCCAGCAGCTTCTCCCAGCCGACTAGCTATGGCTACACCTTC
clone size: few
J gene: TRBJ1-2
V gene: TRBV5-8
D gene: NA

CDR3 protein: CASSQDRGGAYEQYF
CDR3 DNA: TGCGCCAGCAGCCAAGATAGGGGGGGCGCCTACGAGCAGTACTTC
clone size: NA
J gene: TRBJ2-7
V gene: TRBV4-3
D gene: NA

CDR3 protein: CASSLTGLYEQYF
CDR3 DNA: TGTGCCAGCAGCTTGACAGGGTTGTACGAGCAGTACTTC
clone size: NA
J gene: TRBJ2-7
V gene: TRBV11-3
D gene: TRBD1

CDR3 protein: CASRGDSSYEQYF
CDR3 DNA: TGTGCCAGCCGGGGGGACTCTTCCTACGAGCAGTACTTC
clone size: NA
J gene: TRBJ2-7
V gene: TRBV2
D gene: TRBD2

CDR3 protein: CASSSQRTLAKNIQYF
CDR3 DNA: TGTGCCAGCAGCTCACAGAGAACATTAGCCAAAAACATTCAGTACTTC
clone size: NA
J gene: TRBJ2-4
V gene: TRBV11-2
D gene: NA

CDR3 protein: CASSLASDTYEQYF
CDR3 DNA: TGCGCCAGCAGCTTGGCTTCGGACACCTACGAGCAGTACTTC
clone size: NA
J gene: TRBJ2-7
V gene: TRBV5-1
D gene: NA

CDR3 protein: CASSFTYQTGGPYIQYF
CDR3 DNA: TGTGCCAGCAGTTTTACATATCAGACAGGGGGTCCGTACATTCAGTACTTC
clone size: NA
J gene: TRBJ2-4
V gene: TRBV28
D gene: TRBD1

CDR3 protein: CASSPRGDYEQYF
CDR3 DNA: TGTGCCAGCAGTCCCCGGGGAGATTACGAGCAGTACTTC
clone size: NA
J gene: TRBJ2-7
V gene: TRBV27
D gene: NA

CDR3 protein: CASSGGLGEQFF
CDR3 DNA: TGTGCCAGCAGCGGGGGCCTAGGAGAGCAGTTCTTC
clone size: NA
J gene: TRBJ2-1
V gene: TRBV5-6
D gene: NA

CDR3 protein: CAWSPPGADTQYF
CDR3 DNA: TGTGCCTGGAGTCCTCCAGGGGCAGATACGCAGTATTTT
clone size: NA
J gene: TRBJ2-3
V gene: TRBV30
D gene: NA

CDR3 protein: CASSPRGEYEQYF
CDR3 DNA: TGTGCCAGCAGTCCTCGAGGGGAGTACGAGCAGTACTTC
clone size: few
J gene: TRBJ2-7
V gene: TRBV7-9
D gene: NA

CDR3 protein: CASTGQRIYEQYF
CDR3 DNA: TGTGCCAGCACAGGACAACGGATCTACGAGCAGTACTTC
clone size: NA
J gene: TRBJ2-7
V gene: TRBV2
D gene: NA

CDR3 protein: CASRAPRYGGELFF
CDR3 DNA: TGTGCCAGCCGTGCCCCGAGGTATGGCGGGGAGCTGTTTTTT
clone size: NA
J gene: TRBJ2-2
V gene: TRBV2
D gene: NA

CDR3 protein: CASSLRGLRVGELFF
CDR3 DNA: TGTGCCAGCAGTTTACGAGGGTTGAGAGTTGGGGAGCTGTTTTTT
clone size: NA
J gene: TRBJ2-2
V gene: TRBV27
D gene: NA